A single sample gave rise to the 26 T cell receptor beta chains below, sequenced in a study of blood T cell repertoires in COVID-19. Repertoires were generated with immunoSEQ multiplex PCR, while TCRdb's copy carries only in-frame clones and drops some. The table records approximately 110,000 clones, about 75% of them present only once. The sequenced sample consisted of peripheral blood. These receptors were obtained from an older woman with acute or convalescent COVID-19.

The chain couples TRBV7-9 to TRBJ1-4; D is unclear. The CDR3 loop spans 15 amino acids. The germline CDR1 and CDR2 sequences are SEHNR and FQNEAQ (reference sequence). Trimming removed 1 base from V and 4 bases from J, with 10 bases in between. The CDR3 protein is CASSLEGAYNEKLFF. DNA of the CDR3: TGTGCCAGCAGCTTAGAAGGAGCCTATAATGAAAAACTGTTTTTT.

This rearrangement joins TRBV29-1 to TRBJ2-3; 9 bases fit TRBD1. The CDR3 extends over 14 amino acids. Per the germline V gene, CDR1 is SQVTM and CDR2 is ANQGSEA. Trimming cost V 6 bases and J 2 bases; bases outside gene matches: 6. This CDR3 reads CSVVRDRATDTQYF. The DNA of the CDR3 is TGCAGCGTGGTCCGGGACAGGGCCACAGATACGCAGTATTTT.

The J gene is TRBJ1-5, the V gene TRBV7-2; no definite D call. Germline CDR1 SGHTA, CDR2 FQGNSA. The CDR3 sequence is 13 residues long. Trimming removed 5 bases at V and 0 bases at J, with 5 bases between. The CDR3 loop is CASSHSSNQPQHF. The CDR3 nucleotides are TGTGCCAGCAGCCATAGTAGCAATCAGCCCCAGCATTTT.

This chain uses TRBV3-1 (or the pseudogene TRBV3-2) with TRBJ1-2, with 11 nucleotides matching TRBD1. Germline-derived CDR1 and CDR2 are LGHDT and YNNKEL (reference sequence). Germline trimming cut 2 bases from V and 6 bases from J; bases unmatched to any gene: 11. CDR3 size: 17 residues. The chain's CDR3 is CASSQFAGTGGKNGYTF. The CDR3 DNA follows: TGTGCCAGCAGCCAATTCGCCGGGACAGGGGGAAAGAATGGCTACACCTTC.

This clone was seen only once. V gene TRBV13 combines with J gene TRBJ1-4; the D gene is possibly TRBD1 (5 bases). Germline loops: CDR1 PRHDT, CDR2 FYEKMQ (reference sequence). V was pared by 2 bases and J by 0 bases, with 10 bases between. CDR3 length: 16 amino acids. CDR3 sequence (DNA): TGTGCCAGCAGCTTACAGGGATACGCAACTAATGAAAAACTGTTTTTT. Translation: CASSLQGYATNEKLFF.

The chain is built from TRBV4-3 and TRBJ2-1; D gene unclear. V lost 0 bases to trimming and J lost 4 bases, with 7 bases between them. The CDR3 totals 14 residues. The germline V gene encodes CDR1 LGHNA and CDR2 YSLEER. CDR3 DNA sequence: TGCGCCAGCAGCCAAGAGGGCGCGTACAATGAGCAGTTCTTC. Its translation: CASSQEGAYNEQFF.

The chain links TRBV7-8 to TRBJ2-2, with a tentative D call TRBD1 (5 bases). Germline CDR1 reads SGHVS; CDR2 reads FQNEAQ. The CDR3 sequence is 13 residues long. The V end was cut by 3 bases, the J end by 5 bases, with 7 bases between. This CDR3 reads CASSFQGTGELFF. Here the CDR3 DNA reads TGTGCCAGCAGCTTCCAGGGTACCGGGGAGCTGTTTTTT.

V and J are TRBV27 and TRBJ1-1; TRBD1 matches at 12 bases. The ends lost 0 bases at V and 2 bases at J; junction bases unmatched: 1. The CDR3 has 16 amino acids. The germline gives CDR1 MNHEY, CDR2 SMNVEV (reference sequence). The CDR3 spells CASSLSGQGANTEAFF. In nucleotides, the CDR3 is TGTGCCAGCAGTTTATCGGGACAGGGGGCCAACACTGAAGCTTTCTTT.

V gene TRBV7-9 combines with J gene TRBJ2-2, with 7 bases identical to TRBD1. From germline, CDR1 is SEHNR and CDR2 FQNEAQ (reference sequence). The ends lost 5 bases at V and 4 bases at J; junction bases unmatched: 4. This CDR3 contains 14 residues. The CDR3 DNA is TGTGCCAGCAGCCTCGACAGGGCCACCGGGGAGCTGTTTTTT. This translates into CASSLDRATGELFF.

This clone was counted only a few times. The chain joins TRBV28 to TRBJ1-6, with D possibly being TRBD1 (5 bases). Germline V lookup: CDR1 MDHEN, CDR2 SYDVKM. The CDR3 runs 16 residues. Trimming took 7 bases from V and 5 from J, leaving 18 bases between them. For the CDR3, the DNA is TGTGCCAGCAAAATTGAAGGGGTATCCGATAATTCACCCCTCCACTTT. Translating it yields CASKIEGVSDNSPLHF.

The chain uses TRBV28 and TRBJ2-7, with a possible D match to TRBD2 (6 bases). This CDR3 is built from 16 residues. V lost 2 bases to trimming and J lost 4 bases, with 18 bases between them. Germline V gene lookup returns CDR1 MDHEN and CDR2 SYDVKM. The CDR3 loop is CASSLPGRRRVYEQYF. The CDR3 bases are TGTGCCAGCAGTTTACCGGGACGGAGGAGGGTTTACGAGCAGTACTTC.

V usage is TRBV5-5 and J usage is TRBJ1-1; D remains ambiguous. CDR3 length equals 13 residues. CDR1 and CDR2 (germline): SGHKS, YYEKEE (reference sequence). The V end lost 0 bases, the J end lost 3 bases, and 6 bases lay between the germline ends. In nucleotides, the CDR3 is TGTGCCAGCAGCTTGGGGGGAGACACTGAAGCTTTCTTT. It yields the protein CASSLGGDTEAFF.

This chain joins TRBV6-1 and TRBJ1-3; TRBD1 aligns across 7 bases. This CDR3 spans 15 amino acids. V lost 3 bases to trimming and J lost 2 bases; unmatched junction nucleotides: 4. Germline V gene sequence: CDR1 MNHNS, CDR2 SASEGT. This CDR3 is CASSEQDRPGNTIYF. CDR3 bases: TGTGCCAGCAGTGAGCAGGACAGGCCTGGAAACACCATATATTTT.

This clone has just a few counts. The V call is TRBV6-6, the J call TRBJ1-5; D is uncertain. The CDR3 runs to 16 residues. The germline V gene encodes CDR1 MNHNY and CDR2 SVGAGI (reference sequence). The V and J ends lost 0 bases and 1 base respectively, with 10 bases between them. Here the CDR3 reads CASSYSQVVSNQPQHF. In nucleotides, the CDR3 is TGTGCCAGCAGTTACTCCCAGGTTGTCAGCAATCAGCCCCAGCATTTT.

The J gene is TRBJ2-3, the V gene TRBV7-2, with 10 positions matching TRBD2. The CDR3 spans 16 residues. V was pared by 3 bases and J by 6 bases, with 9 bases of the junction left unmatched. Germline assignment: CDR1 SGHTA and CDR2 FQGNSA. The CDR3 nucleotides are TGTGCCAGCAGCTTCGGAGCGGGGGGGCCATCGGATACGCAGTATTTT. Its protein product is CASSFGAGGPSDTQYF.

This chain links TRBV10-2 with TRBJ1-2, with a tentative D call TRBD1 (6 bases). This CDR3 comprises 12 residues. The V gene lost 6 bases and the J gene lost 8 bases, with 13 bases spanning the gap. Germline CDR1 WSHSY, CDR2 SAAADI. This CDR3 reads CASRGDRWGYTF. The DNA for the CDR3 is TGCGCCAGCAGGGGTGACAGGTGGGGCTACACCTTC.

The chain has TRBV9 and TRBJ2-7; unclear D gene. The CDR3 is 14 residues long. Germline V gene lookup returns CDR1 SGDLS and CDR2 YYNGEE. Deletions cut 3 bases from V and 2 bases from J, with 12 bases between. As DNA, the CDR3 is TGTGCCAGCAGCGCAACCGGGTCCCCCTACGAGCAGTACTTC. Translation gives CASSATGSPYEQYF.

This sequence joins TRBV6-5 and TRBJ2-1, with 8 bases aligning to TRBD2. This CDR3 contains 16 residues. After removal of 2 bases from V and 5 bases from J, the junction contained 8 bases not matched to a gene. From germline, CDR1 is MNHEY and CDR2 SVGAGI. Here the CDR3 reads CASSYSAGGHNNEQFF. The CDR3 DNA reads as TGTGCCAGCAGTTACAGTGCGGGGGGCCACAACAATGAGCAGTTCTTC.

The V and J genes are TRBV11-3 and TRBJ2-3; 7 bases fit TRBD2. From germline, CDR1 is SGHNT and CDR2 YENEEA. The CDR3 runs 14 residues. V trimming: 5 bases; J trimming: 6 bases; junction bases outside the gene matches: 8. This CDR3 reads CASSLTLSGDTQYF. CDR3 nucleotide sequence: TGTGCCAGCAGCCTAACCCTTAGCGGGGATACGCAGTATTTT.

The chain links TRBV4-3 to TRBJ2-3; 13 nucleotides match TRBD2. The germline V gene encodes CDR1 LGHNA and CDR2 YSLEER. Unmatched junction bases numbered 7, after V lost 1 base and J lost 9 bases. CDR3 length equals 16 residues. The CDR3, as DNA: TGCGCCAGCAGCCAAGCCACTAGCGGGGGGGCCGGGACGCAGTATTTT. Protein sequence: CASSQATSGGAGTQYF.

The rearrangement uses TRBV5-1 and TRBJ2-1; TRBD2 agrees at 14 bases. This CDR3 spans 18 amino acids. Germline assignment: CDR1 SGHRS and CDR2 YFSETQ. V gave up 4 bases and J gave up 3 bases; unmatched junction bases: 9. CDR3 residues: CASSIGLAGGTRYNEQFF. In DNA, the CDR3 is TGCGCCAGCAGCATCGGACTAGCGGGGGGAACCCGCTACAATGAGCAGTTCTTC.

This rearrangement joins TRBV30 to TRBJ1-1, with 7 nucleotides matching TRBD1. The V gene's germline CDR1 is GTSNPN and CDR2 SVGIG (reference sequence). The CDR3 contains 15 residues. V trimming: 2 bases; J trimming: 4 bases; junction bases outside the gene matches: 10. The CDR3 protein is CAWSNRDQGGTEAFF. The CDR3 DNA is TGTGCCTGGAGTAATAGGGACCAGGGGGGCACTGAAGCTTTCTTT.

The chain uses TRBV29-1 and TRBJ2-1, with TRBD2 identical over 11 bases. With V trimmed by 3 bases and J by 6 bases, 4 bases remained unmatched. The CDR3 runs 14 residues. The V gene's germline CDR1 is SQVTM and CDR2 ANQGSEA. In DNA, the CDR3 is TGCAGCGTTGAGCTAGCGGGGGGTTTCAATGAGCAGTTCTTC. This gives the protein CSVELAGGFNEQFF.

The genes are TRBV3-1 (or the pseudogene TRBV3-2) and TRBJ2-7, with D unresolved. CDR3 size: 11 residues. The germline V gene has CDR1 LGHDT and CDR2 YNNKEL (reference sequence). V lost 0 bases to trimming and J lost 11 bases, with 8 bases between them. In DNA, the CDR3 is TGTGCCAGCAGCCAAGATAGGAGAGAGTACTTC. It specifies CASSQDRREYF.

CDR3 residues: CASSTGVREKLFF. CDR3 coding DNA: TGTGCCAGTAGTACCGGAGTTCGTGAAAAACTGTTTTTT. The V gene is TRBV19, the J gene TRBJ1-4; D call uncertain. The CDR3 contains 13 residues. V shed 4 bases and J shed 7 bases, with 10 bases lying between them. Germline CDR1 reads LNHDA; CDR2 reads SQIVND (reference sequence).

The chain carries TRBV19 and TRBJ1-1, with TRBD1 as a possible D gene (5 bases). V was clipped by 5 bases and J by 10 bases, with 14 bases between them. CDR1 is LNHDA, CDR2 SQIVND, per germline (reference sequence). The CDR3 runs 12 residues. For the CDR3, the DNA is TGTGCCAGTAGTTTCGGGGTCGGGGGAGCTTTCTTT. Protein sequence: CASSFGVGGAFF.